The 14 T cell receptor beta chains in this list originate from one sample, sequenced in a study of T-cell reconstitution after alpha-beta-depleted transplantation in children listed by TCRdb under 2016. Libraries were made using PCR. The reads were generated on an Illumina HiSeq 2500. TCR library preparation used molecular barcoding, with unique molecular identifiers applied to normalize quantification of the TCRbeta repertoire. The public reads were run again by TCRdb, first through fastp at Q25 and then through MiXCR, and only productive beta chains were kept. Here each entry gathers all rows of one CDR3 protein and keeps the most common genes and DNA. In all, the sample holds 230,000 or so distinct CDR3 sequences, and about 11% of those were seen once. The leading ten clones occupy roughly 2.6% of the sample. Material: PBMCs from the stem cell graft donor, obtained from the stem cell graft. The receptors derive from a human donor who donated a stem cell graft to a child with acute lymphoblastic leukemia.

This clonotype is judged medium-sized. The rearrangement links TRBV24-1 to TRBJ2-7, with 7 bases aligning to TRBD2. Germline CDR1 reads KGHDR; CDR2 reads SFDVKD. The CDR3 totals 13 residues. After removal of 5 bases from V and 6 bases from J, the junction contained 6 bases not matched to a gene. In nucleotides, the CDR3 is TGTGCCACCAGTGGGGAGGGGATCGGCGAGCAGTACTTC. Encoded protein: CATSGEGIGEQYF.

This clonotype was observed a few times. The rearrangement uses TRBV7-2 and TRBJ2-7, with 9 bases lining up with TRBD1. CDR3 size: 15 residues. Per germline, CDR1 SGHTA and CDR2 FQGNSA. Losses at the gene ends were 1 base for V and 2 bases for J; bases not matched to a gene: 3. CDR3 coding DNA: TGTGCCAGCAGCTTAGAAGGGACAGGGACCTACGAGCAGTACTTC. Amino acid sequence: CASSLEGTGTYEQYF.

This clonotype came up many times. The rearrangement links TRBV7-9 to TRBJ2-7, with a possible D match to TRBD1 (6 bases). CDR3 length: 14 amino acids. V gave up 5 bases and J gave up 3 bases, with 14 bases separating them. The germline V gene encodes CDR1 SEHNR and CDR2 FQNEAQ (reference sequence). CDR3 coding DNA: TGTGCCAGCAGCACCTCGGGACACGGCTACGAGCAGTACTTC. It encodes CASSTSGHGYEQYF. Supplemented by reference TRBV7-9 and TRBJ2-7, the full variable domain reads DTGVSQNPRHKITKRGQNVTFRCDPISEHNRLYWYRQTLGQGPEFLTYFQNEAQLEKSRLLSDRFSAERPKGSFSTLEIQRTEQGDSAMYLCASSTSGHGYEQYFGPGTRLTVT.

The chain couples TRBV6-2 or TRBV6-3 to TRBJ1-1; D is unclear. Germline CDR1 reads MNHEY; CDR2 reads SVGEGT. This CDR3 is built from 14 residues. The V end was cut by 6 bases, the J end by 1 base, with 12 bases between. In nucleotides, the CDR3 is TGTGCCAGCAGATCGTCGGGGTGGAACACTGAAGCTTTCTTT. Translation gives CASRSSGWNTEAFF.

This clonotype was seen repeatedly, ten times or more. The rearrangement uses TRBV9 and TRBJ1-1; no clear D gene. Trimming pared 2 bases from V and 1 base from J, leaving 12 bases between. Germline values: CDR1 SGDLS, CDR2 YYNGEE. The CDR3 is 15 amino acids. CDR3 sequence (DNA): TGTGCCAGCAGCGTCGATGGAAGAGGGAACACTGAAGCTTTCTTT. Residues: CASSVDGRGNTEAFF.

This clonotype was recorded many times. The chain links TRBV5-1 to TRBJ2-1, with unresolved D. Germline CDR1 and CDR2: SGHRS and YFSETQ. This CDR3 has 15 amino acids. Trimming stripped 1 base from V and 0 bases from J, with 8 bases between. This CDR3 reads CASSLPENSYNEQFF. The CDR3 DNA is TGCGCCAGCAGCTTGCCAGAAAACTCCTACAATGAGCAGTTCTTC.

This clonotype has a count of ten or more. The gene calls are TRBV5-1 and TRBJ2-1, with D unresolved. The V gene's germline CDR1 is SGHRS and CDR2 YFSETQ. Between the trimmed V and J ends, which lost 3 bases and 8 bases, there was a span of 15 bases. The CDR3 is 14 amino acids. CDR3 loop: CASSSLVSMDEQFF. CDR3 DNA: TGCGCCAGCAGCTCCCTCGTTAGTATGGATGAGCAGTTCTTC.

The sample holds many counts of this clonotype. The chain combines TRBV12-3 or TRBV12-4 with TRBJ2-4, with D possibly called TRBD1 or TRBD2 (7 bases each). Deletions cut 6 bases from V and 3 bases from J, with 12 bases between. The CDR3 is 14 residues long. CDR3: CASRDREGKNIQYF. In DNA, the CDR3 is TGTGCCAGCAGAGACAGGGAGGGCAAAAACATTCAGTACTTC.

This clonotype was found many times. The chain couples TRBV24-1 to TRBJ2-3, with D possibly being TRBD2 (5 bases). Deletions cut 0 bases from V and 0 bases from J, with 9 bases between. This CDR3 has 16 residues. Germline lookup yields CDR1 KGHDR and CDR2 SFDVKD. The CDR3: CATSDLSGTSTDTQYF. The CDR3 DNA reads TGTGCCACCAGTGATTTGAGCGGAACTAGCACAGATACGCAGTATTTT.

This clonotype was counted between two and nine times. This chain uses TRBV6-5 with TRBJ2-5, with 8 bases matching TRBD1. Germline V gene data show CDR1 as MNHEY and CDR2 as SVGAGI. This CDR3 comprises 13 residues. Unmatched junction bases numbered 5, after V lost 2 bases and J lost 9 bases. As DNA, the CDR3 is TGTGCCAGCAGTTACGGGACAGGTGGCGCCCAGTACTTC. This translates into CASSYGTGGAQYF.

This clonotype was seen ten or more times. This chain joins TRBV2 and TRBJ2-7; D call uncertain. Germline V CDR1 and CDR2: SNHLY, FYNNEI. The CDR3 is made up of 14 amino acids. Trimming took off 2 bases at V and 2 bases at J, with 10 bases between the two ends. This CDR3 reads CASSELGRTYEQYF. The CDR3 coding sequence is TGTGCCAGCAGTGAATTAGGCAGAACCTACGAGCAGTACTTC. Complete variable domain (other parts from reference TRBV2 and TRBJ2-7): EPEVTQTPSHQVTQMGQEVILRCVPISNHLYFYWYRQILGQKVEFLVSFYNNEISEKSEIFDDQFSVERPDGSNFTLKIRSTKLEDSAMYFCASSELGRTYEQYFGPGTRLTVT.

The genes are TRBV12-3 or TRBV12-4 and TRBJ2-1, with 8 bases fitting TRBD1. The CDR3 covers 16 residues. V lost 6 bases, J lost 8 bases, and 15 bases stayed unmatched. The CDR3 region has the DNA TGTGCCAGCAGCCCTCATAGAGGACAGGGAAGTTATGAGCAGTTCTTC. Amino acid sequence: CASSPHRGQGSYEQFF.

Ten or more counts support this clonotype. The chain carries TRBV28 and TRBJ2-1; 7 bases align to TRBD2. Looked up from germline, CDR1 is MDHEN and CDR2 is SYDVKM. The V segment lost 6 bases and the J segment 4 bases; nucleotides outside the gene matches: 15. CDR3 length: 17 residues. The chain's CDR3 is CASRLTPVGGSYNEQFF. CDR3 nucleotide sequence: TGTGCCAGCAGGCTCACCCCGGTCGGCGGGAGTTACAATGAGCAGTTCTTC.

This clonotype was detected many times. The chain carries TRBV28 and TRBJ2-1, with D possibly matching TRBD1 (5 bases). V was clipped by 7 bases and J by 3 bases, with 10 bases between them. Germline-derived CDR1 and CDR2 are MDHEN and SYDVKM. The CDR3 runs to 13 residues. The CDR3 DNA reads TGTGCCAGCACGACGACAGTCTACAATGAGCAGTTCTTC. Its translation: CASTTTVYNEQFF.